This T cell receptor beta chain is drawn from a study of Ad26.COV2.S vaccination and SARS-CoV-2 variants. The table came from immunoSEQ multiplex PCR; TCRdb's copy has only in-frame clones and leaves some out. The repertoire consists of fewer than 100,000 clones, with less than 85% occurring once and the leading ten covering approximately 15%. V was pared by 0 bases and J by 6 bases, with 15 bases between. CDR1 is MNHEY, CDR2 SVGEGT, per germline. The CDR3 consists of 15 residues. Note on this clone: The antigen is unknown.

Overall study results and limits: Total T cell responses, in the TCR breadth and depth analyses, may have been underestimated. Non-spike TCR breadth showed similarity between vaccine and placebo recipients. It was reported that spike-specific CD8+ and CD4+ T cell responses were substantially broad after vaccination. Among vaccine recipients, spike-specific TCR breadth exceeded that of placebo recipients.

The clonotype comes from a human donor who had recovered from COVID-19. The rearrangement links TRBV6-2 or TRBV6-3 to TRBJ2-7; a weak D match, TRBD2 (6 bases). Sequences were derived from peripheral blood, sampled after recovery from COVID-19. The CDR3 loop is CASSYSGTSQVEQYF. DNA for the CDR3: TGTGCCAGCAGTTACTCCGGGACTTCCCAAGTCGAGCAGTACTTC.